The present T cell receptor beta chain was sequenced within a study of regulatory T cells in long-lasting Graves disease. About the research overall: Persistent Graves' disease required over 5 years of antithyroid drugs and positive TSH receptor antibodies. Findings of the study overall: Persistent disease preferred TRBV28, TRBJ1-2 and TRBJ2-5. Persistent patients had more shared public clonotypes (fewer than 3,000) than new patients (roughly 900).

iRepertoire HTBI primers and Arm-PCR of CDR3 regions built TCR beta libraries. In the original workflow: Among the samples, around 58 TRBV and more than twelve TRBJ segments were identified. Via MiXCR, TCRdb re-called the multiplex PCR reads, giving one row per CDR3 protein. These V and J calls are TCRdb output, not the study's own analysis. The sample carries about 430,000 distinct CDR3 sequences, 21% recorded once. Time point: persistent/refractory GD, antithyroid drugs over 5 years with positive TRAb. Making the TCR library involved RNA that had been extracted from PBMCs. About this clonotype itself: As yet, its antigen is unknown. A much larger clone sits a single nucleotide away, making a read error possible.

CDR3 length: 15 amino acids. In germline, CDR1 is SGHTA, CDR2 FQGTGA. The TCR sequence derives from a female donor with Graves disease. The chain joins TRBV7-3 to TRBJ2-7; TRBD2 aligns across 10 bases. The sample consisted of peripheral blood mononuclear cells (PBMCs), taken when the disease was refractory, from a patient treated with antithyroid drugs. DNA of the CDR3: TGTACCAGCAGCTTAGCGGGAGGAACTACCTACGAGCAGTACTTC. Amino acid sequence: CTSSLAGGTTYEQYF.